The 11 T cell receptor beta chains reported below all come from one sample, sequenced in a study of blood T cell repertoires in COVID-19. The data were produced by immunoSEQ multiplex PCR, yet TCRdb's version contains in-frame clones alone and is incomplete. The sample shows 200,000 to 300,000 clones, about 79% of them seen only once. What was sequenced was peripheral blood. Receptors originate from a woman of 80 years or more with acute or convalescent COVID-19.

This sequence joins TRBV12-3 or TRBV12-4 and TRBJ2-7; possibly TRBD1 for D (5 bases). V lost 11 bases, J lost 3 bases, and 17 bases lay in between. The CDR3 runs to 13 residues. The CDR3 DNA sequence: TGTGCCCCCAGGGCCTTCCTGGGCTACGAGCAGTACTTC. Protein sequence: CAPRAFLGYEQYF.

This chain joins TRBV12-3 or TRBV12-4 and TRBJ2-1; D unresolved. This CDR3 is 12 amino acids long. V dropped 3 bases and J dropped 12 bases, with 12 bases sitting between them. CDR3 sequence: CASSFSWSGQFF. As DNA, the CDR3 is TGTGCCAGCAGTTTCAGCTGGTCGGGGCAGTTCTTC.

There are a few counts of this clone. The chain links TRBV5-4 to TRBJ2-5; D may be TRBD2 (6 bases). CDR1 is SGHNT and CDR2 is YYREEE in the germline V gene (reference sequence). CDR3 length: 13 residues. The V and J ends lost 0 bases and 5 bases respectively, with 8 bases between them. The CDR3 region is CASSLVSGETQYF. The CDR3 coding sequence is TGTGCCAGCAGCTTGGTCAGCGGGGAGACCCAGTACTTC.

This chain uses TRBV30 with TRBJ2-5; D perhaps matches TRBD2 (5 bases). The V and J ends lost 4 bases and 5 bases respectively, with 17 bases between them. The CDR3 extends over 14 amino acids. Germline assignment: CDR1 GTSNPN and CDR2 SVGIG (reference sequence). This CDR3 is CAWIPTSGGETQYF. The CDR3 DNA follows: TGTGCCTGGATCCCAACTTCGGGCGGGGAGACCCAGTACTTC.

About this clone itself: The sample carries other DNA sequences with the same CDR3. The CDR3 nucleotides are TGTGCCAGCACTCGGACAGGGACGAACACTGAAGCTTTCTTT. It codes for CASTRTGTNTEAFF. The chain employs TRBV6-5 and TRBJ1-1; 8 bases align to TRBD1. The V and J ends lost 7 bases and 1 base, in that order; junction bases with no gene match: 5. The CDR3 totals 14 residues. Germline V lookup: CDR1 MNHEY, CDR2 SVGAGI.

This clone was found a few times. V and J are TRBV28 and TRBJ2-7, with TRBD2 identical over 8 bases. CDR1 and CDR2 from the germline V gene are MDHEN and SYDVKM. The CDR3 spans 14 residues. The V gene end was trimmed by 7 bases and the J gene end by 5 bases; junction bases not matched to a gene: 10. The CDR3 DNA reads as TGTGCCAGCAAGTCGGGGGGGGCTAGAAACGAGCAGTACTTC. Translating it yields CASKSGGARNEQYF.

This rearrangement joins TRBV5-1 to TRBJ1-1, with D possibly TRBD1 on 5 matching bases. Trimming cost V 1 base and J 4 bases, with 14 bases left between them. The CDR3 contains 15 residues. Germline CDR1 is SGHRS and CDR2 is YFSETQ. The CDR3 bases are TGCGCCAGCAGCTTGTGGTCAGGGAGGAGCACTGAAGCTTTCTTT. Amino acid sequence: CASSLWSGRSTEAFF.

CDR3 amino acids: CASSPQNLQETQYF. The CDR3 nucleotides read TGTGCCAGCTCACCACAAAACTTGCAAGAGACCCAGTACTTC. J is TRBJ2-5 and V is TRBV18; D uncertain. Deletions cut 1 base from V and 2 bases from J, with 8 bases between. Germline V gene lookup returns CDR1 KGHSH and CDR2 LQKENI. This CDR3 region has 14 residues.

The genes are TRBV10-1 and TRBJ2-2, with D unresolved. The germline V and J ends were trimmed by 3 bases and 6 bases, with 14 bases remaining between them. This CDR3 comprises 15 residues. Germline values: CDR1 WNHNN, CDR2 SYGVQD (reference sequence). The CDR3 reads CASSDRSALAGELFF. In DNA, the CDR3 is TGCGCCAGCAGTGATCGGTCAGCGCTTGCCGGGGAGCTGTTTTTT.

CDR3 nucleotides: TGTGCCAGCAGCTTTGGCGGGGGGCGAAAGGCCGGGGAGCTGTTTTTT. Translation: CASSFGGGRKAGELFF. This chain uses TRBV5-6 with TRBJ2-2, with TRBD2 matching 8 bases. J gave up 6 bases and V 2 bases, and 9 bases lay outside the gene matches. This CDR3 has 16 residues. Germline CDR1 reads SGHDT; CDR2 reads YYEEEE.

The V and J genes are TRBV19 and TRBJ2-1, with 9 bases matching TRBD1. Germline V gives CDR1 LNHDA, CDR2 SQIVND (reference sequence). This CDR3 spans 15 amino acids. Germline trimming cut 6 bases from V and 4 bases from J; bases unmatched to any gene: 7. In DNA form, the CDR3 reads TGTGCCAGTAGCCCCGGACAGGGGATGTACAATGAGCAGTTCTTC. Its protein product is CASSPGQGMYNEQFF.